These 32 T cell receptor beta chains were sequenced from one sample in a study of cytomegalovirus exposure and HLA in healthy donors. The PCR ran on 60 Vbeta and 13 Jbeta primers. TCRdb's copy holds only in-frame clones and misses some; the assay was immunoSEQ multiplex PCR. The sample has around 190,000 clones; more than 65% are singletons. Sequencing was performed on PBMCs. The receptors shown here come from a female donor in good health and CMV-seronegative.

The CDR3 region has the DNA TGTGCCAGCAGTTCTAACAGGGGAAAAGAGACCCAGTACTTC. Amino acid sequence: CASSSNRGKETQYF. The chain recombines TRBV7-2 with TRBJ2-5; 7 bases match TRBD1. The CDR3 is 14 residues long. The V and J ends lost 6 bases and 3 bases, in that order; junction bases with no gene match: 7. Germline V lookup: CDR1 SGHTA, CDR2 FQGNSA.

This chain connects TRBV28 to TRBJ2-7; 12 nucleotides align to TRBD1. Unmatched junction bases numbered 6, after V lost 3 bases and J lost 0 bases. From germline, CDR1 is MDHEN and CDR2 SYDVKM. This CDR3 region has 17 residues. Here the CDR3 reads CASSFGTGGPSSYEQYF. The CDR3 nucleotides read TGTGCCAGCAGTTTTGGGACAGGGGGCCCTAGCTCCTACGAGCAGTACTTC.

This chain joins TRBV29-1 and TRBJ1-1; 7 bases match TRBD1. CDR1 is SQVTM, CDR2 ANQGSEA, per germline. V was pared by 7 bases and J by 5 bases, with 7 bases of the junction left unmatched. The CDR3 covers 12 residues. The CDR3 DNA follows: TGCAGCGACGGACAGGTCGGTACTGAAGCTTTCTTT. Translation: CSDGQVGTEAFF. The full variable domain, its missing parts supplied by reference TRBV29-1 and TRBJ1-1, is SAVISQKPSRDICQRGTSLTIQCQVDSQVTMMFWYRQQPGQSLTLIATANQGSEATYESGFVIDKFPISRPNLTFSTLTVSNMSPEDSSIYLCSDGQVGTEAFFGQGTRLTVV.

The chain couples TRBV19 to TRBJ2-3; 11 bases are a match to TRBD2. This CDR3 contains 17 residues. Trimming took 0 bases from V and 4 from J; bases not matched to a gene: 6. Germline V gene sequence: CDR1 LNHDA, CDR2 SQIVND (reference sequence). The DNA for the CDR3 is TGTGCCAGTAGTATAGATCGCGGGACTAGCGGATCAGATACGCAGTATTTT. Protein product: CASSIDRGTSGSDTQYF.

The chain has TRBV2 and TRBJ2-7, with 10 bases identical to TRBD1. V gave up 7 bases and J gave up 3 bases; unmatched junction bases: 6. The germline V gene has CDR1 SNHLY and CDR2 FYNNEI. This CDR3 has 14 amino acids. The CDR3 here is CASKGDRGDYEQYF. The CDR3 DNA reads TGTGCCAGCAAGGGGGACAGGGGTGACTACGAGCAGTACTTC. Using reference TRBV2 and TRBJ2-7 for the parts outside the CDR3, the full variable domain is EPEVTQTPSHQVTQMGQEVILRCVPISNHLYFYWYRQILGQKVEFLVSFYNNEISEKSEIFDDQFSVERPDGSNFTLKIRSTKLEDSAMYFCASKGDRGDYEQYFGPGTRLTVT.

DNA of the CDR3: TGTGCCATCAGCAAAGGACTGGCCCAAGAGACCCAGTACTTC. It is translated as CAISKGLAQETQYF. V gene TRBV10-3 combines with J gene TRBJ2-5, with D perhaps matching TRBD2 (5 bases). Trimming removed 6 bases at V and 1 base at J, with 12 bases between. Looked up from germline, CDR1 is ENHRY and CDR2 is SYGVKD. The CDR3 sequence is 14 residues long.

As DNA, the CDR3 is TGTGCCAGCAGCTTTGGACAGGGACTCACTGAAGCTTTCTTT. It translates to CASSFGQGLTEAFF. The V and J genes are TRBV11-3 and TRBJ1-1; 8 bases match TRBD1. The CDR3 is 14 amino acids. The V and J ends lost 3 bases and 4 bases, in that order; junction bases with no gene match: 4. Germline CDR1 SGHNT, CDR2 YENEEA.

This chain uses TRBV28 with TRBJ1-5; D possibly corresponds to TRBD1 (6 bases). Germline V gene lookup returns CDR1 MDHEN and CDR2 SYDVKM. Trimming cost V 5 bases and J 5 bases, with 16 bases left between them. The CDR3 is 15 amino acids. In DNA form, the CDR3 reads TGTGCCAGCAGTCGCGCAGGGGTAGAGTATCAGCCCCAGCATTTT. It yields the protein CASSRAGVEYQPQHF. Variable domain in full (rest from reference TRBV28 and TRBJ1-5): DVKVTQSSRYLVKRTGEKVFLECVQDMDHENMFWYRQDPGLGLRLIYFSYDVKMKEKGDIPEGYSVSREKKERFSLILESASTNQTSMYLCASSRAGVEYQPQHFGDGTRLSIL.

The chain combines TRBV5-1 with TRBJ1-1, with 8 nucleotides matching TRBD1. The V and J ends lost 3 bases and 6 bases, in that order; junction bases with no gene match: 7. There are 14 residues in the CDR3. From germline, CDR1 is SGHRS and CDR2 YFSETQ. CDR3 DNA: TGCGCCAGCAGCTCGCAGGGGGCGTTGGCTGAAGCTTTCTTT. This codes for CASSSQGALAEAFF.

This chain joins TRBV18 and TRBJ2-5; TRBD2 agrees at 13 bases. With 4 bases clipped from V and 5 bases from J, the junction kept 10 bases outside the gene matches. The germline CDR1 and CDR2 sequences are KGHSH and LQKENI. This CDR3 contains 17 residues. This CDR3 reads CASSLIRTSGSGETQYF. CDR3 in DNA: TGTGCCAGCTCACTTATACGGACTAGCGGGAGTGGGGAGACCCAGTACTTC.

This clone was counted a few times. This sequence joins TRBV18 and TRBJ2-2, with 7 bases aligning to TRBD1. J gave up 5 bases and V 2 bases, and 5 bases lay outside the gene matches. CDR1 is KGHSH, CDR2 LQKENI, per germline. The length of the CDR3 is 15 residues. CDR3: CASSPSTGWTGELFF. The DNA of the CDR3 is TGTGCCAGCTCACCATCGACAGGGTGGACCGGGGAGCTGTTTTTT.

This rearrangement joins TRBV30 to TRBJ1-1, with D tentatively TRBD1 (5 bases). The CDR3 consists of 13 residues. Germline CDR1 is GTSNPN and CDR2 is SVGIG (reference sequence). V shed 4 bases and J shed 2 bases, with 11 bases lying between them. CDR3 protein: CAWTLDINTEAFF. CDR3 coding DNA: TGTGCCTGGACCCTGGACATAAACACTGAAGCTTTCTTT.

The J gene is TRBJ2-3, the V gene TRBV7-9, with 13 positions matching TRBD2. Per the germline V gene, CDR1 is SEHNR and CDR2 is FQNEAQ (reference sequence). This CDR3 contains 14 residues. The trim removed 6 bases at V and 6 bases at J, leaving 3 bases unmatched. CDR3 DNA sequence: TGTGCCAGCAGGGGGACTAGCGGGACCGATACGCAGTATTTT. Amino acids: CASRGTSGTDTQYF.

The chain uses TRBV9 and TRBJ2-7; 8 positions match TRBD2. The germline CDR1 and CDR2 sequences are SGDLS and YYNGEE. The CDR3 loop spans 13 amino acids. V shed 10 bases and J 6 bases; nucleotides not matched to a gene: 12. CDR3 residues: CAAGGTPLGEQYF. The CDR3 nucleotides are TGTGCCGCGGGGGGAACCCCCCTGGGCGAGCAGTACTTC. Full variable domain (missing parts from reference TRBV9 and TRBJ2-7): DSGVTQTPKHLITATGQRVTLRCSPRSGDLSVYWYQQSLDQGLQFLIQYYNGEERAKGNILERFSAQQFPDLHSELNLSSLELGDSALYFCAAGGTPLGEQYFGPGTRLTVT.

J is TRBJ2-6 and V is TRBV2; possible D gene TRBD1, 6 bases. From germline, CDR1 is SNHLY and CDR2 FYNNEI. This CDR3 contains 16 residues. Trimming took off 6 bases at V and 0 bases at J, with 12 bases between the two ends. As DNA, the CDR3 is TGTGCCAGCAGGTACAGGGTTTCCTCTGGGGCCAACGTCCTGACTTTC. Protein product: CASRYRVSSGANVLTF. Based on the CDR3 plus reference TRBV2 and TRBJ2-6, the full variable domain is EPEVTQTPSHQVTQMGQEVILRCVPISNHLYFYWYRQILGQKVEFLVSFYNNEISEKSEIFDDQFSVERPDGSNFTLKIRSTKLEDSAMYFCASRYRVSSGANVLTFGAGSRLTVL.

This chain links TRBV27 with TRBJ2-7; 10 bases fit TRBD1. With V trimmed by 5 bases and J by 3 bases, 7 bases remained unmatched. The CDR3 is made up of 15 amino acids. Germline values: CDR1 MNHEY, CDR2 SMNVEV (reference sequence). The CDR3 bases are TGTGCCAGCAGTAAGAGCCGGGACAGGGGCTACGAGCAGTACTTC. Its protein is CASSKSRDRGYEQYF.

The chain has TRBV25-1 and TRBJ2-1, with TRBD2 matching 9 bases. Germline V gene data show CDR1 as MGHDK and CDR2 as SYGVNS. The CDR3 has 15 residues. Germline trimming cut 2 bases from V and 9 bases from J; bases unmatched to any gene: 8. CDR3 bases: TGTGCCAGCAGTGAAGCGGGAGCGCGGGGGGGTGAGCAGTTCTTC. Amino acid sequence: CASSEAGARGGEQFF.

This clone showed up just once. The V gene is TRBV30, the J gene TRBJ2-3; tentatively, D is TRBD2 (6 bases). Between the trimmed V and J ends, which lost 1 base and 7 bases, there was a span of 9 bases. Germline CDR1 GTSNPN, CDR2 SVGIG (reference sequence). This CDR3 spans 12 amino acids. Here the CDR3 reads CAWSDLAYTQYF. The CDR3 bases are TGTGCCTGGAGTGACCTAGCGTATACGCAGTATTTT.

This clone has a single count. This rearrangement joins TRBV19 to TRBJ2-3, with 12 bases aligning to TRBD2. Trimming removed 7 bases from V and 2 bases from J; junction bases left unmatched: 7. This CDR3 region has 16 residues. Germline loops: CDR1 LNHDA, CDR2 SQIVND (reference sequence). DNA of the CDR3: TGTGCCAGTACTAGATCTAGCGGGAGGGCCACAGATACGCAGTATTTT. It yields the protein CASTRSSGRATDTQYF.

This chain joins TRBV10-3 and TRBJ2-1, with D possibly TRBD1 on 5 matching bases. Deletions cut 4 bases from V and 5 bases from J, with 6 bases between. The CDR3 extends over 12 amino acids. The V gene's germline CDR1 is ENHRY and CDR2 SYGVKD. CDR3 bases: TGTGCCATCAGTGTAGGGGACAATGAGCAGTTCTTC. Translating it yields CAISVGDNEQFF.

CDR3 sequence (DNA): TGCGCCAGCTGGACTAGCTTTGGGTCTGGTGAGCAGTTCTTC. Amino acid sequence: CASWTSFGSGEQFF. The J gene is TRBJ2-1, the V gene TRBV5-1; 8 positions match TRBD2. With 7 bases clipped from V and 9 bases from J, the junction kept 12 bases outside the gene matches. CDR1 is SGHRS, CDR2 YFSETQ, per germline. The CDR3 covers 14 residues.

This clone has just a few counts. This chain connects TRBV15 to TRBJ2-7; TRBD1 matches at 9 bases. J lost 0 bases, V lost 5 bases, and 11 bases had no gene match. Germline V gives CDR1 LNHNV, CDR2 YYDKDF (reference sequence). The CDR3 covers 17 residues. The CDR3 DNA reads as TGTGCCACCAGCGGGACAGGGTTTTCCCTACGCTCCTACGAGCAGTACTTC. It codes for CATSGTGFSLRSYEQYF.

This clone has a single count. The CDR3 coding sequence is TGTGCCAGCAGTTATTCGGGACAGGGTAAAGGCTACACCTTC. It is translated as CASSYSGQGKGYTF. The V gene is TRBV6-5, the J gene TRBJ1-2; 9 bases line up with TRBD1. The V segment lost 3 bases and the J segment 8 bases; nucleotides outside the gene matches: 7. The CDR3 is 14 amino acids. Looked up from germline, CDR1 is MNHEY and CDR2 is SVGAGI.

The DNA of the CDR3 is TGTGCCAGCGGGGCAGGACCCTACGAGCAGTACTTC. Protein product: CASGAGPYEQYF. The rearrangement uses TRBV7-9 and TRBJ2-7, with D possibly matching TRBD1 (5 bases). The CDR3 loop spans 12 amino acids. The ends were cut back, 8 bases at V and 2 bases at J, with 10 bases in the middle. Germline values: CDR1 SEHNR, CDR2 FQNEAQ (reference sequence).

The J gene is TRBJ1-1, the V gene TRBV7-8; D is unclear. CDR1 is SGHVS, CDR2 FQNEAQ, per germline. CDR3 length: 15 residues. Trimming removed 1 base from V and 1 base from J, with 10 bases in between. CDR3 bases: TGTGCCAGCAGCTTAGGGTGGAGGGAGAACACTGAAGCTTTCTTT. As protein: CASSLGWRENTEAFF.

This chain links TRBV4-3 with TRBJ1-3, with 8 bases fitting TRBD1. Trimming cost V 2 bases and J 2 bases; bases outside gene matches: 5. CDR3 length: 16 residues. CDR1 is LGHNA, CDR2 YSLEER, per germline. The CDR3 DNA reads TGCGCCAGCAGCCAAACGACAGGGGCCCCTGGAAACACCATATATTTT. It codes for CASSQTTGAPGNTIYF.

The CDR3, as DNA: TGTGCCAGCAGCAGCCCAGGGGCTCTCGAGCAGTACTTC. Translation gives CASSSPGALEQYF. The chain employs TRBV6-5 and TRBJ2-7; the D gene is possibly TRBD1 (6 bases). Germline CDR1 MNHEY, CDR2 SVGAGI. The CDR3 contains 13 residues. V lost 6 bases, J lost 6 bases, and 15 bases lay in between.

The rearrangement uses TRBV7-2 and TRBJ1-1; D uncertain. The CDR3 has 14 amino acids. The germline V gene encodes CDR1 SGHTA and CDR2 FQGNSA. V lost 5 bases and J 1 base, leaving 11 bases between the germline ends. The CDR3 region is CASSPWAANTEAFF. CDR3 sequence (DNA): TGTGCCAGCAGCCCCTGGGCCGCGAACACTGAAGCTTTCTTT.

The CDR3, as DNA: TGTGCCAGCAGTTACTCGGCTGCCTACAATGAGCAGTTCTTC. Residues: CASSYSAAYNEQFF. V is TRBV6-5 and J is TRBJ2-1; D remains ambiguous. CDR3 length: 14 residues. Trimming pared 0 bases from V and 2 bases from J, leaving 5 bases between. Germline CDR1 and CDR2: MNHEY and SVGAGI.

This clone was seen only once. V is TRBV19 and J is TRBJ2-5; 7 positions agree with TRBD1. Germline assignment: CDR1 LNHDA and CDR2 SQIVND (reference sequence). V shed 3 bases and J 4 bases; nucleotides not matched to a gene: 5. The CDR3 is 14 residues long. The chain's CDR3 is CASSIGQVGETQYF. CDR3 sequence (DNA): TGTGCCAGTAGTATCGGACAGGTAGGAGAGACCCAGTACTTC.

This clone appeared a single time. V is TRBV5-1 and J is TRBJ1-3; D not certain. V dropped 0 bases and J dropped 10 bases, with 14 bases sitting between them. CDR3 length: 14 residues. Germline V gene data show CDR1 as SGHRS and CDR2 as YFSETQ. As DNA, the CDR3 is TGCGCCAGCAGCTTGGGAGGCTTCTCCGAAACCATATATTTT. It translates to CASSLGGFSETIYF.

The CDR3 sequence is CASSKSPGDTEAFF. The CDR3 coding sequence is TGTGCCAGCAGCAAATCCCCAGGGGACACTGAAGCTTTCTTT. J is TRBJ1-1 and V is TRBV7-9; TRBD1 might be the D (6 bases). The germline V gene encodes CDR1 SEHNR and CDR2 FQNEAQ (reference sequence). V lost 5 bases and J lost 3, with 13 bases in between. This CDR3 is built from 14 residues.